These 23 T cell receptor beta chains were all obtained from the same sample, sequenced in a study of neurological immune-mediated disorders. Time point defined: longitudinal time-point 2. Via MiXCR, TCRdb re-called the 5' RACE reads, giving one row per CDR3 protein. The sample carries about 80,000 distinct CDR3 sequences, over 4.5% recorded once. Sequencing was carried out using PBMCs. Every receptor here comes from a woman aged 60 to 75 with multiple sclerosis.

This clonotype appeared many times. The rearrangement links TRBV6-6 to TRBJ1-5, with D possibly TRBD1 on 5 matching bases. Trimming left V 6 bases short and J 2 bases short, with 14 bases between. Per the germline V gene, CDR1 is MNHNY and CDR2 is SVGAGI (reference sequence). This CDR3 has 15 amino acids. The CDR3 here is CASRSGTGGNQPQHF. CDR3 DNA sequence: TGTGCCAGCAGGTCCGGGACTGGCGGCAATCAGCCCCAGCATTTT.

This clonotype appeared many times. V usage is TRBV12-3 or TRBV12-4 and J usage is TRBJ1-1; 7 bases map to TRBD1. V lost 10 bases, J lost 1 base, and 6 bases stayed unmatched. The CDR3 sequence is 13 residues long. The CDR3 sequence is CANTGTANTEAFF. The CDR3 DNA follows: TGTGCCAACACCGGGACAGCGAACACTGAAGCTTTCTTT.

This clonotype was picked up many times. CDR3 sequence (DNA): TGCAGTGCTTCCATAACACCGTCCTACGAGCAGTACTTC. It specifies CSASITPSYEQYF. The rearrangement joins TRBV20-1 to TRBJ2-7, with unresolved D. This CDR3 spans 13 amino acids. CDR1 DFQATT and CDR2 SNEGSKA come from the germline V gene (reference sequence). The V and J ends lost 5 bases and 1 base respectively, with 12 bases between them.

This clonotype has at least ten counts. This chain connects TRBV20-1 to TRBJ1-1, with D hard to call. Germline CDR1 and CDR2: DFQATT and SNEGSKA (reference sequence). V lost 6 bases and J lost 1, with 15 bases in between. The CDR3 has 14 amino acids. CDR3 nucleotides: TGCAGTGCCCTCCCCTCGAGGTGGAACACTGAAGCTTTCTTT. It encodes CSALPSRWNTEAFF.

This clonotype showed up many times. This sequence joins TRBV5-1 and TRBJ2-7; the D gene is possibly TRBD2 (6 bases). The CDR3 totals 13 residues. The germline gives CDR1 SGHRS, CDR2 YFSETQ. V shed 3 bases and J shed 4 bases, with 11 bases lying between them. The CDR3 DNA reads TGCGCCAGCAGCTGGGGGGACGGATACGAGCAGTACTTC. Translated, it gives CASSWGDGYEQYF.

This clonotype was seen ten or more times. The V gene is TRBV6-5, the J gene TRBJ1-6, with D uncertain. The V gene's germline CDR1 is MNHEY and CDR2 SVGAGI. The CDR3 covers 16 residues. The V end lost 5 bases, the J end lost 2 bases, and 13 bases lay between the germline ends. The DNA for the CDR3 is TGTGCCAGCAGTGAAGAGACAAGGCCCTATAATTCACCCCTCCACTTT. It translates to CASSEETRPYNSPLHF.

The table lists this clonotype with many counts. The V and J genes are TRBV29-1 and TRBJ1-1; possibly TRBD1 for D (6 bases). CDR3 length equals 13 residues. V lost 8 bases, J lost 2 bases, and 15 bases lay in between. The germline gives CDR1 SQVTM, CDR2 ANQGSEA. The CDR3 DNA reads TGCAGCACCCGGCTGGGGGCAAACACTGAAGCTTTCTTT. This codes for CSTRLGANTEAFF.

This clonotype was detected ten times or more. The chain employs TRBV5-1 and TRBJ1-6; D is uncertain. Germline CDR1 reads SGHRS; CDR2 reads YFSETQ. The length of the CDR3 is 12 residues. Trimming took off 7 bases at V and 6 bases at J, with 8 bases between the two ends. Here the CDR3 reads CASEAANSPLHF. The CDR3 DNA reads TGCGCCAGCGAGGCAGCTAATTCACCCCTCCACTTT.

This clonotype was observed many times. The V gene is TRBV29-1, the J gene TRBJ2-7, with a tentative D call TRBD1 (6 bases). Germline V lookup: CDR1 SQVTM, CDR2 ANQGSEA. Trimming left V 2 bases short and J 2 bases short, with 16 bases between. CDR3 size: 15 residues. The CDR3 spells CSVETDRVFPYEQYF. The CDR3 coding sequence is TGCAGCGTTGAAACGGACAGAGTTTTCCCCTACGAGCAGTACTTC.

Ten or more counts support this clonotype. The chain couples TRBV20-1 to TRBJ1-3; D might be TRBD1 (5 bases). Germline lookup yields CDR1 DFQATT and CDR2 SNEGSKA (reference sequence). There are 13 residues in the CDR3. V was trimmed by 2 bases and J by 4 bases, leaving 9 bases between them. The CDR3 coding sequence is TGCAGTGCTAGACAGGGCGCCGGAAACACCATATATTTT. Protein product: CSARQGAGNTIYF.

This clonotype came up many times. The chain uses TRBV20-1 and TRBJ1-6; 10 nucleotides align to TRBD1. V shed 3 bases, J shed 9 bases, and the junction held 8 bases outside the gene matches. The CDR3 sequence is 15 residues long. Germline CDR1 is DFQATT and CDR2 is SNEGSKA (reference sequence). The CDR3 here is CSARGQGTLISPLHF. CDR3 DNA: TGCAGTGCTAGGGGACAGGGGACCCTAATTTCACCCCTCCACTTT.

This clonotype was seen many times. The chain couples TRBV29-1 to TRBJ2-1, with 11 bases that match TRBD2. V gave up 6 bases and J gave up 7 bases; unmatched junction bases: 11. This CDR3 has 15 residues. Germline CDR1 and CDR2: SQVTM and ANQGSEA. The CDR3 spells CSVSHSGGASNEQFF. CDR3 in DNA: TGCAGCGTCTCCCATAGCGGGGGGGCGAGTAATGAGCAGTTCTTC.

Many counts were recorded for this clonotype. The chain joins TRBV12-3 or TRBV12-4 to TRBJ2-7, with D hard to call. Trimming removed 4 bases from V and 3 bases from J, with 10 bases in between. The CDR3 has 13 amino acids. The CDR3 bases are TGTGCCAGCAGTTCACCGGTAGGCTACGAGCAGTACTTC. It specifies CASSSPVGYEQYF.

This clonotype was detected only a few times. A much larger clone differs by one base, so this may be a read error. The chain has TRBV7-7 and TRBJ1-5; D remains ambiguous. The CDR3 is 14 residues long. The germline CDR1 and CDR2 sequences are SSHAT and FNYEAQ (reference sequence). The CDR3 region is CASSLATINQPQHF. The CDR3 coding sequence is TGTGCTAGCAGCTTAGCGACCATCAATCAGCCCCAGCATTTT. The variable domain in full, completed from reference TRBV7-7 and TRBJ1-5, reads GAGVSQSPRYKVTKRGQDVTLRCDPISSHATLYWYQQALGQGPEFLTYFNYEAQPDKSGLPSDRFSAERPEGSISTLTIQRTEQRDSAMYRCASSLATINQPQHFGDGTRLSIL.

This clonotype was detected only a few times. This may be a read error: a much more frequent sequence differs by one nucleotide. The chain combines TRBV6-5 with TRBJ2-7; 8 nucleotides match TRBD1. This CDR3 has 11 amino acids. J lost 7 bases, V lost 9 bases, and 5 bases had no gene match. Germline lookup yields CDR1 MNHEY and CDR2 SVGAGI. DNA of the CDR3: TGTGCCAGAAGTAACAGGGGGGAGCAGTACTTC. As protein: CARSNRGEQYF.

This clonotype has more than one count but fewer than ten. The J gene is TRBJ2-5, the V gene TRBV4-1; 9 positions agree with TRBD2. The junction had 17 bases not matched to a gene; V was cut back by 7 bases and J by 5 bases. Germline V gene data show CDR1 as MGHRA and CDR2 as YSYEKL. The length of the CDR3 is 17 residues. The CDR3 DNA reads TGCGCCAGCACCCTTGGCGGGGGGGCCGGACTGAAGGAGACCCAGTACTTC. Protein: CASTLGGGAGLKETQYF.

This clonotype has a count of ten or more. The V call is TRBV20-1, the J call TRBJ1-4, with TRBD1 matching over 8 bases. This CDR3 spans 14 amino acids. In germline, CDR1 is DFQATT, CDR2 SNEGSKA (reference sequence). After removal of 0 bases from V and 8 bases from J, the junction contained 5 bases not matched to a gene. The CDR3 DNA is TGCAGTGCTAGAGACGGACAGGGCAGAGAAAAACTGTTTTTT. It yields the protein CSARDGQGREKLFF.

This clonotype was counted many times. The V call is TRBV7-8, the J call TRBJ2-3; D possibly corresponds to TRBD2 (6 bases). The CDR3 extends over 15 amino acids. Looked up from germline, CDR1 is SGHVS and CDR2 is FQNEAQ. Trimming pared 1 base from V and 0 bases from J, leaving 8 bases between. CDR3 sequence reads: CASSLGDFSTDTQYF. CDR3 sequence (DNA): TGTGCCAGCAGCTTAGGGGACTTTAGCACAGATACGCAGTATTTT. Looking up the rest from reference TRBV7-8 and TRBJ2-3 gives the full variable domain: GAGVSQSPRYKVAKRGQDVALRCDPISGHVSLFWYQQALGQGPEFLTYFQNEAQLDKSGLPSDRFFAERPEGSVSTLKIQRTQQEDSAVYLCASSLGDFSTDTQYFGPGTRLTVL.

The chain links TRBV5-1 to TRBJ1-2, with D possibly TRBD1 on 5 matching bases. Deletions cut 3 bases from V and 4 bases from J, with 13 bases between. The germline gives CDR1 SGHRS, CDR2 YFSETQ. This CDR3 region has 14 residues. CDR3 in DNA: TGCGCCAGCAGCTCGGAGGGGACCGCCTATGGCTACACCTTC. Amino acid sequence: CASSSEGTAYGYTF.

This clonotype was observed at least ten times. J is TRBJ2-7 and V is TRBV15; unclear D gene. The CDR3 extends over 14 amino acids. V was pared by 3 bases and J by 2 bases, with 11 bases between. The V gene's germline CDR1 is LNHNV and CDR2 YYDKDF (reference sequence). In DNA, the CDR3 is TGTGCCACCAGCAGGGCCGGGTCTCCCTACGAGCAGTACTTC. The encoded protein is CATSRAGSPYEQYF.

The chain carries TRBV5-1 and TRBJ1-4; TRBD1 matches 11 bases. The CDR3 consists of 15 residues. CDR1 is SGHRS and CDR2 is YFSETQ in the germline V gene. V lost 7 bases and J lost 7; bases outside the gene matches: 9. The CDR3 DNA reads as TGCGCCAGCGGACAGGGGGCATTCAGTGGTGAAAAACTGTTTTTT. It translates to CASGQGAFSGEKLFF.

This clonotype was recorded at least ten times. The chain couples TRBV15 to TRBJ2-4; 10 nucleotides align to TRBD2. This CDR3 is 16 amino acids long. Germline V lookup: CDR1 LNHNV, CDR2 YYDKDF (reference sequence). J lost 6 bases, V lost 5 bases, and 10 bases had no gene match. The CDR3 nucleotides are TGTGCCACCAGCTCCTTCAGCGGGGGGGCTACAAACATTCAGTACTTC. Amino acid sequence: CATSSFSGGATNIQYF.

This clonotype was seen at least ten times. This chain uses TRBV10-3 with TRBJ1-5, with 12 bases that match TRBD1. Germline CDR1 ENHRY, CDR2 SYGVKD. This CDR3 has 17 amino acids. The ends lost 6 bases at V and 4 bases at J; junction bases unmatched: 10. Here the CDR3 reads CAISPEGQGARNQPQHF. DNA of the CDR3: TGTGCCATCAGCCCGGAGGGACAGGGGGCCCGAAATCAGCCCCAGCATTTT.